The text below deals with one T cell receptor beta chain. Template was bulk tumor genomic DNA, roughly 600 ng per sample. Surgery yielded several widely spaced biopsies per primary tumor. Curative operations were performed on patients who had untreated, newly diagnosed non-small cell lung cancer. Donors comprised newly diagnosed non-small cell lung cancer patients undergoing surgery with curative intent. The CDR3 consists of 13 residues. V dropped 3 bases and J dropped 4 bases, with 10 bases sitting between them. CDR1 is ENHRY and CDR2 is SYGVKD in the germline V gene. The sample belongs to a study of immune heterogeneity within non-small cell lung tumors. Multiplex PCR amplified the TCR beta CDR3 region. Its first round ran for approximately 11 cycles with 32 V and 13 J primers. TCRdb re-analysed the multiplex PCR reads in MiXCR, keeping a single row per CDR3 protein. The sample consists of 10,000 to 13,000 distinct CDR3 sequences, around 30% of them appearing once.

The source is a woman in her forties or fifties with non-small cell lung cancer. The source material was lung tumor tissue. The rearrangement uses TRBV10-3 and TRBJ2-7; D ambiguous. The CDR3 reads CAISEPGPYEQYF. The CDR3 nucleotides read TGTGCCATCAGTGAACCGGGTCCTTACGAGCAGTACTTC.